The T cell receptor (beta chain) described here comes from a study of T cell repertoires in cytomegalovirus infection. V gave up 1 base and J gave up 6 bases, with 13 bases separating them. In germline, CDR1 is SGHVS, CDR2 FNYEAQ. The CDR3 consists of 15 residues. This clonotype was counted only a few times. Its specificity is not known. Via MiXCR, TCRdb re-called the reads, giving one row per CDR3 protein. The table includes 750,000 to 950,000 distinct CDR3 sequences, almost 30% detected once. V usage is TRBV7-6 and J usage is TRBJ2-1; D perhaps matches TRBD2 (5 bases). This receptor was identified in a human donor in good health (CMV status not recorded). Some clones in this sample may be carry-over from other donors' samples. This specimen was cultured CD8+ T cells from PBMCs, taken from culture after CMV antigen stimulation. CDR3 protein: CASSLGRRRVNEQFF. CDR3 nucleotides: TGTGCCAGCAGCTTAGGGAGGAGGCGGGTCAATGAGCAGTTCTTC.